The sample holds a few counts of the clone carrying this T cell receptor beta chain. Its antigen is unidentified. The CDR3 is 16 amino acids. V was clipped by 6 bases and J by 7 bases; unmatched bases: 12. In germline, CDR1 is MNHEY, CDR2 SVGEGT. This sample is part of a study of blood T cells in healthy people across ages. Study results and caveats: Naive CD4+ cells and diversity were both higher in long-lived donors than in aged donors. Roughly linearly, TCR beta diversity per million T cells fell as age increased.

The second PCR ran about 6 to 12 cycles with a sample-barcoded 5' primer and J-beta primers. Each TCR beta cDNA got a 12-nucleotide random molecular identifier. There were at least 3 million CDR3-containing paired-end reads obtained from each sample. Each CDR3 protein gets one entry after TCRdb re-called the 5' RACE reads with MiXCR. The table includes about 730,000 distinct CDR3 sequences, roughly 44% detected once. J is TRBJ2-5 and V is TRBV6-2 or TRBV6-3; 12 bases agree with TRBD2. This TCR derives from a woman aged 55-70 years in good health. The sequenced material came from blood. In nucleotides, the CDR3 is TGTGCCAGCAGGCTAGGACTAGCGGGATCGTTTGGGACCCAGTACTTC. It specifies CASRLGLAGSFGTQYF.